This TCR beta chain comes out of a study of Tregs in tolerant kidney transplant recipients. As for this clone: Its target is not known.

V gave up 6 bases and J gave up 0 bases, with 8 bases separating them. The CDR3 has 14 amino acids. Germline CDR1 MNHNY, CDR2 SVGAGI (reference sequence). This table comes from immunoSEQ multiplex PCR, and its TCRdb copy is limited to in-frame clones, with some not included. Seen here are about 44,000 clones, around 95% observed once, and the top ten hold more than 0.35%. Sequencing was done on a sample of Tregs from blood cultured with allogeneic cells. The TCR comes from a human donor in good health. The V gene is TRBV6-6, the J gene TRBJ1-4, with D possibly matching TRBD1 (5 bases). CDR3 in DNA: TGTGCCAGCAGACAGGCGGCAACTAATGAAAAACTGTTTTTT. Translated: CASRQAATNEKLFF.